This T cell receptor beta chain was obtained from a study of OX40 agonist ivuxolimab in advanced cancers. CDR3 size: 13 residues. Germline-derived CDR1 and CDR2 are SGHTA and FQGNSA. Losses at the gene ends were 0 bases for V and 7 bases for J; bases not matched to a gene: 3. Libraries were prepared by immunoSEQ multiplex PCR; TCRdb keeps only in-frame clonotypes and omits some of them. This sample carries tens of thousands of clones, around nine tenths of them seen once, and the ten largest clones take roughly 0.29%. This TCR was sampled from an adult with an advanced solid tumor such as melanoma, head and neck, liver or kidney cancer. The rearrangement links TRBV7-2 to TRBJ2-7; 7 nucleotides line up with TRBD2. This specimen consisted of CD4+ or CD8+ T cells sorted from blood, obtained in a trial of the OX40 agonist ivuxolimab. CDR3 sequence reads: CASSLAGRREQYF. The CDR3 DNA sequence: TGTGCCAGCAGCTTAGCCGGGAGGCGAGAGCAGTACTTC.